This paragraph reports one T cell receptor (beta chain). The germline gives CDR1 LNHDA, CDR2 SQIVND (reference sequence). This CDR3 spans 16 amino acids. J lost 3 bases, V lost 6 bases, and 9 bases had no gene match. This record belongs to a study of blood T cell repertoires in COVID-19. Study as a whole: Italy, Spain and the United States were the sources of the convalescent and acute COVID-19 samples. T cells, B-cell-depleted T cells, or PBMCs supplied cDNA or gDNA.

Original methodology: Cell counts per sample came from amplifying reference gene primers. Clones were sequenced by immunoSEQ multiplex PCR, and TCRdb holds only the in-frame ones, with some missing. V and J calls and clone size are those listed in that table; D and trimming were worked out from the DNA. The sample lists 130,000 to 150,000 clones; around four fifths were seen once. The receptor was derived from a human donor in a cohort sampled during active COVID-19. This chain joins TRBV19 and TRBJ1-1; 11 bases match TRBD1. The sequenced sample was peripheral blood. The CDR3 nucleotides read TGTGCCAGTAGCCTCGGACAGGGGGCGTTGGACACTGAAGCTTTCTTT. This codes for CASSLGQGALDTEAFF.